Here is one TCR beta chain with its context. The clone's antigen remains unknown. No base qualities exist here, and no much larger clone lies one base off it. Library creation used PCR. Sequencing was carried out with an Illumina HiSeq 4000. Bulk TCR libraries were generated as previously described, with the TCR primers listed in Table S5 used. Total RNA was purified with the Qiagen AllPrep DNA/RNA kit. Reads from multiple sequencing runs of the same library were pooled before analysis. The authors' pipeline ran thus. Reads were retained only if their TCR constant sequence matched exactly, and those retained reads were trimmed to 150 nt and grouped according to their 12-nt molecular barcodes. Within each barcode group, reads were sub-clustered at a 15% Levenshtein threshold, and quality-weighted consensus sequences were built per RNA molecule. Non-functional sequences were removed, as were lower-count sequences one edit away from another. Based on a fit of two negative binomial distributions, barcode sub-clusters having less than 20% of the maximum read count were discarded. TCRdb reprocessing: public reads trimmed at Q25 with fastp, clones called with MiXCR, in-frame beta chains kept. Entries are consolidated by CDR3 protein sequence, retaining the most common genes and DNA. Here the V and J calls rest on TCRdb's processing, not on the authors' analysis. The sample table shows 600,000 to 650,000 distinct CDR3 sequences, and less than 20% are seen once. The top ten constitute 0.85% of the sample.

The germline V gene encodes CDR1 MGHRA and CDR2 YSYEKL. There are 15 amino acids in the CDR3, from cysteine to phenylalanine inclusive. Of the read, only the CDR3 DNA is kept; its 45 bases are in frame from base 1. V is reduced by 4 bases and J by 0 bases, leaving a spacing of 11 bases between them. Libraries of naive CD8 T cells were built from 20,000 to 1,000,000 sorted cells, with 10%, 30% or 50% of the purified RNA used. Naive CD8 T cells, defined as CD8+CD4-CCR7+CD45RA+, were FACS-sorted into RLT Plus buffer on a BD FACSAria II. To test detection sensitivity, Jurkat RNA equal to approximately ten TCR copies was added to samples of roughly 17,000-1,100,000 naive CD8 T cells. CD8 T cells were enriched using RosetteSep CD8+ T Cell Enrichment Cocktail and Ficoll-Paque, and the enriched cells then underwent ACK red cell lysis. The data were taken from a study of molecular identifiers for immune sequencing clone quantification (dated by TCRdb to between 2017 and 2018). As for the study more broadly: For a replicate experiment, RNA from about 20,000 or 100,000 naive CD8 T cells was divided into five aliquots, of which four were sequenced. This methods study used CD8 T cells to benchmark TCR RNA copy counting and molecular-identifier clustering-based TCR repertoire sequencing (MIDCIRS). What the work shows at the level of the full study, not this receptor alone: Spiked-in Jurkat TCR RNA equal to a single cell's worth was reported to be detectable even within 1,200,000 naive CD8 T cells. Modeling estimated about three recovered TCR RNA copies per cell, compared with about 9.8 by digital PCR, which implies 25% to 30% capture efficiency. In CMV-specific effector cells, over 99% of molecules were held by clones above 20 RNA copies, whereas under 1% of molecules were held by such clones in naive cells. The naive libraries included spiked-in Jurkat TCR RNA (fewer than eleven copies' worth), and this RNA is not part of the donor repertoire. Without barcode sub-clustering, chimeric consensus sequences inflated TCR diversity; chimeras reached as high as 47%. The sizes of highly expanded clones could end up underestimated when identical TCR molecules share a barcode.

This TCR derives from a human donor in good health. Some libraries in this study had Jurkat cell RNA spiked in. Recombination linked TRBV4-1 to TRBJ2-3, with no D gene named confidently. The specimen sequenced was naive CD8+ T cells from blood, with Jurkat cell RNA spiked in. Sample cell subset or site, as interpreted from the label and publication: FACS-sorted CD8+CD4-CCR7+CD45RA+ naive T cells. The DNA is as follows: TGCGCCAGCAGCCGAGCCAGTGGTAGCACAGATACGCAGTATTTT. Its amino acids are CASSRASGSTDTQYF.